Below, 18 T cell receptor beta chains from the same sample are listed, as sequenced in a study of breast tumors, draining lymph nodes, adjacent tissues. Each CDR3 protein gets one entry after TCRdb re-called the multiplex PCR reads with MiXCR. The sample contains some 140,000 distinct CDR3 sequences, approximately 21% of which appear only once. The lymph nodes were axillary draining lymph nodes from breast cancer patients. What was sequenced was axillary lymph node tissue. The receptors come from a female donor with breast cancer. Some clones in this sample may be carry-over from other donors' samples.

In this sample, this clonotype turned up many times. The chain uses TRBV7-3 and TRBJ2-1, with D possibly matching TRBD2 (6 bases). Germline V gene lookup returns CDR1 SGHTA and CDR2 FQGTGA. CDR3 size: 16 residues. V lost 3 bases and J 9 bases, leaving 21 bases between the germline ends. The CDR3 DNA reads TGTGCCAGCAGCTTCCGCCCGGCGCGGGAATTTAGTGAGCAGTTCTTC. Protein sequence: CASSFRPAREFSEQFF.

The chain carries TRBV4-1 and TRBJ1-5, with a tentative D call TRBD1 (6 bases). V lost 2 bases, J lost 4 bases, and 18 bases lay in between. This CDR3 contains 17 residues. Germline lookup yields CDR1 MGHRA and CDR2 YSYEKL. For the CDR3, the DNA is TGCGCCAGCAGCCAAAGGGTGGACAGTGACGTAAATCAGCCCCAGCATTTT. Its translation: CASSQRVDSDVNQPQHF.

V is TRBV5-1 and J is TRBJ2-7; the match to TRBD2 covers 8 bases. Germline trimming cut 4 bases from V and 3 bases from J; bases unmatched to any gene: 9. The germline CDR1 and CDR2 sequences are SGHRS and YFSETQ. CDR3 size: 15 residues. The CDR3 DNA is TGCGCCAGCAGCACGGGACTAAGCGGGGGCTACGAGCAGTACTTC. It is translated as CASSTGLSGGYEQYF. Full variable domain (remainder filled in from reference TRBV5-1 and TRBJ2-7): KAGVTQTPRYLIKTRGQQVTLSCSPISGHRSVSWYQQTPGQGLQFLFEYFSETQRNKGNFPGRFSGRQFSNSRSEMNVSTLELGDSALYLCASSTGLSGGYEQYFGPGTRLTVT.

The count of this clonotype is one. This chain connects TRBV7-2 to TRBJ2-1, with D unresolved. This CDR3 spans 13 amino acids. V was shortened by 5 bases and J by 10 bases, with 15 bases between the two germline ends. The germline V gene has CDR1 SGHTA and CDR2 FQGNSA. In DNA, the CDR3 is TGTGCCAGCAGCCTAGACTTTCCCCCCGAGCAGTTCTTC. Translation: CASSLDFPPEQFF.

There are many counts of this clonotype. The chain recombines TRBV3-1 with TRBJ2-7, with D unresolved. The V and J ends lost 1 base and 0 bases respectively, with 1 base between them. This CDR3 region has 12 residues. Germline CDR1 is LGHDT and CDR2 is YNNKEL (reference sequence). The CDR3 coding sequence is TGTGCCAGCAGCCAAGTCTCCTACGAGCAGTACTTC. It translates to CASSQVSYEQYF.

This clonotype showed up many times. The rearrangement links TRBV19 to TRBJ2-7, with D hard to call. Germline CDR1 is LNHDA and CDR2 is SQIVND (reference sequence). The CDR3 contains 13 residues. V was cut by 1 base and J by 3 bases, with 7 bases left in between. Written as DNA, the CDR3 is TGTGCCAGTAGTATAGGTCAAAACTACGAGCAGTACTTC. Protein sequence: CASSIGQNYEQYF.

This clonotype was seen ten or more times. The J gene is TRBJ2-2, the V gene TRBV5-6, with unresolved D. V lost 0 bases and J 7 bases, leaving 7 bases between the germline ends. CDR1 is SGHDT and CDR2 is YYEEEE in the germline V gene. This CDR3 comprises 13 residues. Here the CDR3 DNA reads TGTGCCAGCAGCTTGGATCCGCTCGGGGAGCTGTTTTTT. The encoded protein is CASSLDPLGELFF. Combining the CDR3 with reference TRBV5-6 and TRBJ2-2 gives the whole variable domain DAGVTQSPTHLIKTRGQQVTLRCSPKSGHDTVSWYQQALGQGPQFIFQYYEEEERQRGNFPDRFSGHQFPNYSSELNVNALLLGDSALYLCASSLDPLGELFFGEGSRLTVL.

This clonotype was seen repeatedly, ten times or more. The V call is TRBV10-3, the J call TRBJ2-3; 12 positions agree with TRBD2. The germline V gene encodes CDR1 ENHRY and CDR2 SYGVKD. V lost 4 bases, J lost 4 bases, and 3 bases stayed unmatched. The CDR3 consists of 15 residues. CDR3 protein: CAISGTSGNADTQYF. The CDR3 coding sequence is TGTGCCATCAGTGGGACTAGCGGGAATGCAGATACGCAGTATTTT.

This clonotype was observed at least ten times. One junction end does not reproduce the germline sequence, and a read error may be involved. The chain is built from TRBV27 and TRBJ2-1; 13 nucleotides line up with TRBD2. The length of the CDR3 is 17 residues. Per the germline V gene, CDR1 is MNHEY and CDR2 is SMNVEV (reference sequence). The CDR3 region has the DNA TGTGCCAGCAGTCTATCACCGGGACTAGCGGGATACAATGAGCAGTTCTTC. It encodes CASSLSPGLAGYNEQFF.

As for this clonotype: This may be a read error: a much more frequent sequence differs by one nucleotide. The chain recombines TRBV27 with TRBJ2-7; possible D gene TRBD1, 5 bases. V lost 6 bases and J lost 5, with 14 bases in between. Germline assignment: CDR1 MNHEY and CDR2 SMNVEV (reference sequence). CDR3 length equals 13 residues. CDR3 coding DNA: TGTGCCAGCAGATCCTGGGGCCTGAACGAGCAGTACTTC. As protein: CASRSWGLNEQYF.

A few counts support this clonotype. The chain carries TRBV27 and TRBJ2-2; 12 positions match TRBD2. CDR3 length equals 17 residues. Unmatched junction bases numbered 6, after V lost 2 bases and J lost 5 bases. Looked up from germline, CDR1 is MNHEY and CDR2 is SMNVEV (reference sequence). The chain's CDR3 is CASSLTSGRPGTGELFF. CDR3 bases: TGTGCCAGCAGTTTAACTAGCGGGAGGCCGGGGACCGGGGAGCTGTTTTTT.

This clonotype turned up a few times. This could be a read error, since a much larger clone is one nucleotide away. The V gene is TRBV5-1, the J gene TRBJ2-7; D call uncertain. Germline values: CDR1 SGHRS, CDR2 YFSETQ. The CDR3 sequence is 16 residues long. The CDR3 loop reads CASSLTGGRSSYGQYF. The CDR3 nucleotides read TGCGCCAGCAGCTTGACCGGTGGCAGAAGCTCCTACGGGCAGTACTTC.

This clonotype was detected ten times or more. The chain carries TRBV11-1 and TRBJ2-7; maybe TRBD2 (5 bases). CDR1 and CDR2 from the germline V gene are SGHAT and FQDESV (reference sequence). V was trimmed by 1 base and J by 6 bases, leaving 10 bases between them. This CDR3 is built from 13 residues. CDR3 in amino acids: CASSLVGGGEQYF. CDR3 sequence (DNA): TGTGCCAGCAGCTTAGTGGGCGGAGGCGAGCAGTACTTC.

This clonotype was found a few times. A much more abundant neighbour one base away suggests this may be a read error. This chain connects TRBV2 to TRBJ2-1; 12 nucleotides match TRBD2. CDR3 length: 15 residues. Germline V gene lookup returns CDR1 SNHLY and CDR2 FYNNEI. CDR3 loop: CAGSEASGRATEQFF. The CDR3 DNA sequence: TGTGCCGGCAGTGAGGCTAGCGGGAGGGCCACTGAGCAGTTCTTC.

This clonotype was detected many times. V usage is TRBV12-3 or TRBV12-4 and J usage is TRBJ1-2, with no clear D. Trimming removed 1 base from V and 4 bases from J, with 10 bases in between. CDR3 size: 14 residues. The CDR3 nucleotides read TGTGCCAGCAGTTTAGACAGAGAGATCTATGGCTACACCTTC. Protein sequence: CASSLDREIYGYTF.

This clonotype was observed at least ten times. The CDR3 DNA reads TGTGCCAGCAGTTTATTGGGGGGCTCAATTTACGAGCAGTACTTC. It yields the protein CASSLLGGSIYEQYF. V is TRBV27 and J is TRBJ2-7; the D call may be TRBD1 or TRBD2 (6 bases each). Trimming stripped 1 base from V and 4 bases from J, with 14 bases between. Per germline, CDR1 MNHEY and CDR2 SMNVEV (reference sequence). The CDR3 is 15 amino acids.

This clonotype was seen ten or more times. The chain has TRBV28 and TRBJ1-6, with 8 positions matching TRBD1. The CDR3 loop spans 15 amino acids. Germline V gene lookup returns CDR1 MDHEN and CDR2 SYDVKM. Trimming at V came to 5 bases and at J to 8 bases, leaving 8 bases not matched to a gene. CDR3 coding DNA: TGTGCCAGCAGTGAAGACACAGGGGGTGATTCACCCCTCCACTTT. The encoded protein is CASSEDTGGDSPLHF. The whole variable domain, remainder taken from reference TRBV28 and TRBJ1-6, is DVKVTQSSRYLVKRTGEKVFLECVQDMDHENMFWYRQDPGLGLRLIYFSYDVKMKEKGDIPEGYSVSREKKERFSLILESASTNQTSMYLCASSEDTGGDSPLHFGNGTRLTVT.

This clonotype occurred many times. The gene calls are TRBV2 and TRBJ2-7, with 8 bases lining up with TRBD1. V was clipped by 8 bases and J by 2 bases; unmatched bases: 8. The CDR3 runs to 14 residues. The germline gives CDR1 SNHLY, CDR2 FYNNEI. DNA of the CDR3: TGTGCCAGCTCGTCAGGACAGGGTCCCTACGAGCAGTACTTC. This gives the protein CASSSGQGPYEQYF.